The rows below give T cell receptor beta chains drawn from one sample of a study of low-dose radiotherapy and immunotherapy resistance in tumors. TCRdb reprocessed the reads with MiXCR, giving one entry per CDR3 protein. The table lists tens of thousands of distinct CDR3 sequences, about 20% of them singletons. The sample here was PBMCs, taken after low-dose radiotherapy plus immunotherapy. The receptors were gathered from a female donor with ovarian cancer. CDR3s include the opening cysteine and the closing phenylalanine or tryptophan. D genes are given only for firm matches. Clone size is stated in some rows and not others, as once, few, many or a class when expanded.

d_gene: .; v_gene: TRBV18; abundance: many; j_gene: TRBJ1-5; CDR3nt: TGTGCCAGCTCACCAATGAGGGAGAATCAGCCCCAGCATTTT; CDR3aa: CASSPMRENQPQHF
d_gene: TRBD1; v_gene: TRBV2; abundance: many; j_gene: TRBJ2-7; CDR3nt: TGTGCCAGCACCAGGGACAGGGCCTACGAGCAGTACTTC; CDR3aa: CASTRDRAYEQYF
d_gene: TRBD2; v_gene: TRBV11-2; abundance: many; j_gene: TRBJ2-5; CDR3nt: TGTGCCAGCAGCTCCGGTCGTAGGTGGGCTAGCGGGAGTGCAACCCAGTACTTC; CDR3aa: CASSSGRRWASGSATQYF
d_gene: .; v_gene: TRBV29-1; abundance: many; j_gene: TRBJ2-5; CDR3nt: TGCAGCGTTGGAGCTACCCAAGAGACCCAGTACTTC; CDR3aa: CSVGATQETQYF
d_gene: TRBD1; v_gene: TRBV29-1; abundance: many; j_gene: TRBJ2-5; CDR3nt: TGCAGCGTTGGGTCAGGACCCGACAGGGCCCAGCCCCAGTACTTC; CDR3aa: CSVGSGPDRAQPQYF
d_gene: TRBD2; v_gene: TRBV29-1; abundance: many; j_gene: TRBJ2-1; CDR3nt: TGCAGCGTTGGGGAGATCACTAGCGGAGAGCAGTTCTTC; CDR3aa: CSVGEITSGEQFF
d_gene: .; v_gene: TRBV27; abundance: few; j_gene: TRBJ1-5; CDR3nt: TGTGCCAGCAGCCCTTGGGGTCAGCCCCAGCATTTT; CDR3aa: CASSPWGQPQHF
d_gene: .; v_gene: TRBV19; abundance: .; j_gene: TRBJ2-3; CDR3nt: TGTGCCAGTAGTATGATCCCGGCAGGGCGAGTGAATACGCAGTATTTT; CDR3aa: CASSMIPAGRVNTQYF
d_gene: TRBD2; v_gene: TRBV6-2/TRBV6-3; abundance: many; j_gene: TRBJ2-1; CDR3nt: TGTGCCAGCAGTGCCCAGCGGGGTTACAATGAGCAGTTCTTC; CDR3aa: CASSAQRGYNEQFF
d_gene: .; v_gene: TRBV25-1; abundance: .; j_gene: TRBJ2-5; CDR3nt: TGTGCCAGCAGTGAATACCGGGAAGAGACCCAGTACTTC; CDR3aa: CASSEYREETQYF
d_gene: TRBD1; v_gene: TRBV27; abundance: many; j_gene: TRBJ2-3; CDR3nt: TGTGCCAGCAAGAGGACAGGGGGCACAGATACGCAGTATTTT; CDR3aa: CASKRTGGTDTQYF